Sequencing of this T cell receptor beta chain was carried out in a study of blood T cell repertoires in COVID-19. As for the study in general: In each case, the material was cDNA or gDNA derived from T cells, B-cell-depleted T cells, or PBMCs.

V was pared by 3 bases and J by 4 bases, with 7 bases of the junction left unmatched. The CDR3 loop spans 15 amino acids. The germline CDR1 and CDR2 sequences are MRHNA and SNTAGT. Participants spanned ages about 18 to 100 years and resided in 20 to 30 US areas. Participant-given clinical history determined each cohort assignment. Per the original data handling: Estimation of nucleated cell counts relied on the amplification of reference gene primers. Some clones are missing from TCRdb's copy, which holds only in-frame ones; the method was immunoSEQ multiplex PCR. V, J and clone size reflect that table, while D and trimming were determined from the DNA. Of some 150,000 clones listed, around four fifths were seen once; the top ten hold 3.6%.

Sequenced sample: PBMCs or T cells enriched from blood (not recorded which). This sequence originates from a woman in her 50s in a cohort exposed to, infected with or recovered from COVID-19 (not recorded which). The J gene is TRBJ2-5, the V gene TRBV6-4, with 8 bases aligning to TRBD2. CDR3 amino acids: CASSEGAGAVETQYF. CDR3 bases: TGTGCCAGCAGTGAAGGAGCGGGGGCTGTAGAGACCCAGTACTTC.